This T cell receptor (beta chain) stems from a study of blood T cells in healthy people across ages. Study-wide results and limits: Unsorted PBMC input precluded a conclusive naive versus antigen-experienced comparison.

The CDR3 extends over 14 amino acids. V lost 9 bases, J lost 1 base, and 7 bases stayed unmatched. Through a sample-barcoded 5' primer and a J-beta primer mix, a second PCR was run for roughly 6 to 11 cycles. TCRdb used MiXCR to reprocess the 5' RACE reads, holding one entry per CDR3 protein. The table has 1.4 million to 1.5 million distinct CDR3 sequences, roughly 40% seen once. Worth noting for this clonotype: The antigen is unknown.

V usage is TRBV12-3 or TRBV12-4 and J usage is TRBJ2-3; TRBD1 aligns across 7 bases. Specimen: blood. The clonotype comes from a woman younger than 35 in good health. CDR3 residues: CASEGQLRTDTQYF. DNA of the CDR3: TGTGCCAGTGAGGGACAGCTACGCACAGATACGCAGTATTTT.